The 27 T cell receptor beta chains reported below all come from one sample, sequenced in a study of shared clonotypes between healthy human individuals. Using immunoSEQ multiplex PCR, the repertoire was profiled, and TCRdb retains in-frame clones only, with some absent. The table includes roughly 1,500,000 clones, about 98.5% detected once. The sequencing input was naive CD4+ T cells sorted from blood. Subset specified: CD45RA+ positively selected. The receptors stem from a man aged 30-40 years in good health.

The rearrangement links TRBV28 to TRBJ2-7, with a possible D match to TRBD2 (6 bases). The length of the CDR3 is 14 residues. Per germline, CDR1 MDHEN and CDR2 SYDVKM. Between the trimmed V and J ends, which lost 6 bases and 3 bases, there was a span of 15 bases. CDR3 bases: TGTGCCAGCAGCCCTCAGGGACTCAGCTACGAGCAGTACTTC. Protein product: CASSPQGLSYEQYF. Using reference TRBV28 and TRBJ2-7 for the parts outside the CDR3, the full variable domain is DVKVTQSSRYLVKRTGEKVFLECVQDMDHENMFWYRQDPGLGLRLIYFSYDVKMKEKGDIPEGYSVSREKKERFSLILESASTNQTSMYLCASSPQGLSYEQYFGPGTRLTVT.

Concerning this clone: Other nucleotide sequences from this sample produce the same CDR3. The chain employs TRBV7-2 and TRBJ2-7; D is unclear. This CDR3 is built from 11 residues. Germline CDR1 and CDR2: SGHTA and FQGNSA. Trimming shortened V by 4 bases and J by 4 bases, and 5 bases separated the two germline ends. The CDR3 DNA reads as TGTGCCAGCAGCTCACGATACGAGCAGTACTTC. Residues: CASSSRYEQYF.

V and J are TRBV1 and TRBJ1-1. TRBV1 is given as a pseudogene. This CDR3 contains 18 residues. The CDR3 is CTSSQGPASRTMNTEAFF. The DNA of the CDR3 is TGCACCAGCAGCCAAGGTCCAGCCTCGAGAACCATGAACACTGAAGCTTTCTTT.

The chain links TRBV5-1 to TRBJ2-3, with 8 bases lining up with TRBD1. Germline lookup yields CDR1 SGHRS and CDR2 YFSETQ. This CDR3 is built from 15 residues. J was trimmed by 0 bases and V by 4 bases; bases with no gene match: 4. The DNA for the CDR3 is TGCGCCAGCAGCCTATACAGGGGGAGCACAGATACGCAGTATTTT. Protein sequence: CASSLYRGSTDTQYF.

The chain links TRBV5-5 to TRBJ1-5; D possibly corresponds to TRBD1 (5 bases). V was cut by 1 base and J by 5 bases, with 13 bases left in between. The germline gives CDR1 SGHKS, CDR2 YYEKEE (reference sequence). This CDR3 comprises 15 residues. The CDR3 region is CASSLYGGMDQPQHF. DNA for the CDR3: TGTGCCAGCAGCTTGTATGGGGGTATGGATCAGCCCCAGCATTTT.

J is TRBJ2-7 and V is TRBV2; D is uncertain. V gave up 7 bases and J gave up 0 bases, with 16 bases separating them. The CDR3 spans 15 residues. Germline-derived CDR1 and CDR2 are SNHLY and FYNNEI. The DNA of the CDR3 is TGTGCCAGCACCCCTGTCCCCCGGAGCTCCTACGAGCAGTACTTC. As protein: CASTPVPRSSYEQYF. Filled out from reference TRBV2 and TRBJ2-7, the complete variable domain reads EPEVTQTPSHQVTQMGQEVILRCVPISNHLYFYWYRQILGQKVEFLVSFYNNEISEKSEIFDDQFSVERPDGSNFTLKIRSTKLEDSAMYFCASTPVPRSSYEQYFGPGTRLTVT.

In the case of this clone: Additional DNA sequences in this sample encode the identical CDR3. J is TRBJ2-7 and V is TRBV28; the match to TRBD2 covers 13 bases. The germline gives CDR1 MDHEN, CDR2 SYDVKM. This CDR3 has 15 residues. V shed 5 bases and J 0 bases; nucleotides not matched to a gene: 1. In DNA, the CDR3 is TGTGCCAGCAGTCGGACTAGCGGGAGCTCCTACGAGCAGTACTTC. Translating gives CASSRTSGSSYEQYF. The variable domain in full, completed from reference TRBV28 and TRBJ2-7, reads DVKVTQSSRYLVKRTGEKVFLECVQDMDHENMFWYRQDPGLGLRLIYFSYDVKMKEKGDIPEGYSVSREKKERFSLILESASTNQTSMYLCASSRTSGSSYEQYFGPGTRLTVT.

The sample holds one count of this clone. At one boundary the junction diverges from the germline segment, which might be a read error. The J gene is TRBJ2-1, the V gene TRBV7-9, with D maybe TRBD2 (7 bases). The V gene's germline CDR1 is SEHNR and CDR2 FQNEAQ (reference sequence). The CDR3 contains 14 residues. CDR3 sequence reads: CASIPRGPYNEQFF. The CDR3 nucleotides read TGTGCTAGCATCCCGCGGGGGCCCTACAATGAGCAGTTCTTC.

The rearrangement uses TRBV30 and TRBJ1-2; maybe TRBD1 (6 bases). This CDR3 spans 12 amino acids. The V end lost 7 bases, the J end lost 2 bases, and 11 bases lay between the germline ends. Germline-derived CDR1 and CDR2 are GTSNPN and SVGIG (reference sequence). The CDR3 here is CAFVGGNYGYTF. CDR3 in DNA: TGTGCCTTCGTGGGGGGCAACTATGGCTACACCTTC.

This clone was found once. This CDR3 reads CASSYSGGFTYEQYF. The CDR3 region has the DNA TGTGCCAGCAGTTACTCAGGAGGGTTTACCTACGAGCAGTACTTC. This sequence joins TRBV6-5 and TRBJ2-7; D possibly corresponds to TRBD2 (6 bases). CDR3 length: 15 amino acids. Germline V CDR1 and CDR2: MNHEY, SVGAGI. Trimming removed 0 bases from V and 2 bases from J, with 11 bases in between.

This chain joins TRBV10-1 and TRBJ2-1; 10 nucleotides agree with TRBD2. V lost 8 bases to trimming and J lost 4 bases; unmatched junction nucleotides: 5. CDR1 WNHNN and CDR2 SYGVQD come from the germline V gene (reference sequence). This CDR3 has 14 amino acids. This CDR3 reads CASGAGGQYNEQFF. The CDR3, as DNA: TGCGCCAGCGGAGCGGGAGGGCAGTACAATGAGCAGTTCTTC.

V usage is TRBV6-1 and J usage is TRBJ2-7; D call uncertain. In germline, CDR1 is MNHNS, CDR2 SASEGT. With 4 bases removed from V and 4 bases from J, the gap between germline ends came to 11 bases. The CDR3 is 13 residues long. The CDR3 reads CASSGDHLYEQYF. CDR3 sequence (DNA): TGTGCCAGCAGTGGCGACCACTTATACGAGCAGTACTTC.

The V and J genes are TRBV6-6 and TRBJ1-3; TRBD1 aligns across 7 bases. The V gene's germline CDR1 is MNHNY and CDR2 SVGAGI (reference sequence). Trimming cost V 5 bases and J 0 bases; bases outside gene matches: 7. CDR3 length equals 16 residues. Written as DNA, the CDR3 is TGTGCCAGCAGTCCACAGGGGATGAGCTCTGGAAACACCATATATTTT. Translating it yields CASSPQGMSSGNTIYF.

The chain uses TRBV7-6 and TRBJ2-3; tentative D call: TRBD1 (6 bases). Germline loops: CDR1 SGHVS, CDR2 FNYEAQ. The CDR3 is made up of 15 amino acids. Trimming pared 1 base from V and 6 bases from J, leaving 14 bases between. The CDR3 loop reads CASSLVGPGVDTQYF. The CDR3 region has the DNA TGTGCCAGCAGCTTAGTGGGACCAGGGGTGGATACGCAGTATTTT.

The CDR3 nucleotides are TGTGCCAGTAGTATGGTGGACAGTTCCTACGAGCAGTACTTC. It yields the protein CASSMVDSSYEQYF. The genes are TRBV19 and TRBJ2-7, with a weak D call TRBD1 (6 bases). Looked up from germline, CDR1 is LNHDA and CDR2 is SQIVND (reference sequence). The CDR3 runs 14 residues. Trimming took 3 bases from V and 1 from J, leaving 10 bases between them. The full variable domain, completed using reference TRBV19 and TRBJ2-7, is DGGITQSPKYLFRKEGQNVTLSCEQNLNHDAMYWYRQDPGQGLRLIYYSQIVNDFQKGDIAEGYSVSREKKESFPLTVTSAQKNPTAFYLCASSMVDSSYEQYFGPGTRLTVT.

The chain recombines TRBV28 with TRBJ1-1, with D possibly being TRBD1 (5 bases). Germline CDR1 is MDHEN and CDR2 is SYDVKM. V was cut by 10 bases and J by 0 bases, with 12 bases left in between. This CDR3 contains 13 residues. Here the CDR3 DNA reads TGTGCCACGAAGGGGAGGATGAACACTGAAGCTTTCTTT. Translation: CATKGRMNTEAFF.

Remarks on this clone: This CDR3 is also generated by other DNA sequences in the sample. The genes are TRBV18 and TRBJ2-7, with D possibly called TRBD1 or TRBD2 (5 bases each). The CDR3 totals 13 residues. V gave up 6 bases and J gave up 0 bases, with 9 bases separating them. Per germline, CDR1 KGHSH and CDR2 LQKENI. Here the CDR3 reads CASSRDASYEQYF. CDR3 nucleotides: TGTGCCAGCTCCCGGGACGCCTCCTACGAGCAGTACTTC.

The V gene is TRBV6-5, the J gene TRBJ2-7; D perhaps matches TRBD2 (5 bases). CDR3 size: 14 residues. Per the germline V gene, CDR1 is MNHEY and CDR2 is SVGAGI. Trimming stripped 2 bases from V and 3 bases from J, with 11 bases between. As DNA, the CDR3 is TGTGCCAGCAGTTACACCCGCCGGGGCTACGAGCAGTACTTC. Residues: CASSYTRRGYEQYF.

This chain links TRBV28 with TRBJ1-2; D is uncertain. V was clipped by 3 bases and J by 8 bases, with 10 bases between them. Looked up from germline, CDR1 is MDHEN and CDR2 is SYDVKM. The CDR3 is made up of 12 amino acids. The CDR3 region has the DNA TGTGCCAGCAGTTTCGACATATTCGGCTACACCTTC. Its translation: CASSFDIFGYTF.

This chain joins TRBV2 and TRBJ1-2; no definite D call. Deletions cut 4 bases from V and 2 bases from J, with 8 bases between. This CDR3 region has 13 residues. CDR1 and CDR2 (germline): SNHLY, FYNNEI. The CDR3 bases are TGTGCCAGCAGTGTTGGAGGAAACTATGGCTACACCTTC. This gives the protein CASSVGGNYGYTF.

The CDR3 is CASAPQIGQPQHF. The CDR3 bases are TGTGCCTCCGCTCCCCAAATTGGTCAGCCCCAGCATTTT. The rearrangement joins TRBV28 to TRBJ1-5; no clear D. V was trimmed by 11 bases and J by 6 bases, leaving 17 bases between them. This CDR3 region has 13 residues. Germline lookup yields CDR1 MDHEN and CDR2 SYDVKM.

This rearrangement joins TRBV9 to TRBJ1-4; perhaps TRBD1 as D (5 bases). The CDR3 consists of 13 residues. Trimming removed 3 bases at V and 13 bases at J, with 16 bases between. Germline CDR1 and CDR2: SGDLS and YYNGEE. In DNA, the CDR3 is TGTGCCAGCAGCGACATCCCGGGGAGGGGACTGTTTTTT. Encoded protein: CASSDIPGRGLFF.

This sequence joins TRBV10-3 and TRBJ1-1, with 9 bases matching TRBD1. The junction had 4 bases not matched to a gene; V was cut back by 0 bases and J by 5 bases. CDR1 and CDR2 from the germline V gene are ENHRY and SYGVKD. The CDR3 runs 15 residues. The CDR3 DNA follows: TGTGCCATCAGTGAGTCGGACAGGGGACGAACTGAAGCTTTCTTT. Translating it yields CAISESDRGRTEAFF.

The CDR3 nucleotides are TGTGCCAGCAGCCAAGGTCCTGTAACCCTTGAAGCTTTCTTT. It specifies CASSQGPVTLEAFF. The V call is TRBV14, the J call TRBJ1-1; unclear D gene. Per the germline V gene, CDR1 is SGHDN and CDR2 is FVKESK. The CDR3 consists of 14 residues. V lost 1 base and J 7 bases, leaving 13 bases between the germline ends.

Notes on this clone: An end of the junction differs from the germline gene, which may be a read error. This sequence joins TRBV28 and TRBJ1-1, with TRBD1 as a possible D gene (6 bases). This CDR3 region has 12 residues. Germline values: CDR1 MDHEN, CDR2 SYDVKM. The CDR3 loop is CASSYLGGYVSF. For the CDR3, the DNA is TGTGCCAGCAGCTATTTAGGGGGGTATGTCTCGTTT.

V is TRBV18 and J is TRBJ2-3, with 9 bases lining up with TRBD2. CDR1 is KGHSH and CDR2 is LQKENI in the germline V gene. The CDR3 contains 16 residues. V gave up 6 bases and J gave up 1 base; unmatched junction bases: 8. The CDR3: CASSLIAGAGTDTQYF. CDR3 DNA: TGTGCCAGCTCTCTCATAGCGGGAGCGGGCACAGATACGCAGTATTTT.

J is TRBJ2-7 and V is TRBV4-1; 7 nucleotides agree with TRBD1. The CDR3 covers 15 residues. The J segment lost 3 bases and the V segment lost 4 bases, leaving 9 bases of the junction unmatched. Germline-derived CDR1 and CDR2 are MGHRA and YSYEKL. The CDR3 spells CASSLKQGFSYEQYF. The DNA for the CDR3 is TGCGCCAGCAGCCTCAAACAGGGGTTTAGCTACGAGCAGTACTTC.